The 11 T cell receptor beta chains reported below all come from one sample, sequenced in a study of T cell repertoires in cytomegalovirus infection. TCRdb re-called the reads through MiXCR, storing one row per CDR3 protein. The repertoire holds fewer than 300,000 distinct CDR3 sequences, with more than 20% as singletons. Specimen: PBMCs. The source is a human donor in good health (CMV status not recorded). Some clones in this sample may be carry-over from other donors' samples.

This clonotype was counted a few times. The rearrangement links TRBV6-5 to TRBJ2-3, with 11 bases aligning to TRBD2. Germline CDR1 and CDR2: MNHEY and SVGAGI. V dropped 9 bases and J dropped 4; count of bases not matched to a gene: 6. The CDR3 consists of 14 residues. In nucleotides, the CDR3 is TGTGCCAGGGAACTAGCGGGAGAGTCAGATACGCAGTATTTT. It translates to CARELAGESDTQYF.

The V call is TRBV6-2 or TRBV6-3, the J call TRBJ2-1, with 10 bases matching TRBD2. The CDR3 loop spans 15 amino acids. Germline-derived CDR1 and CDR2 are MNHEY and SVGEGT. The trim removed 7 bases at V and 1 base at J, leaving 4 bases unmatched. The CDR3 DNA follows: TGTGCCAGCAAACCTAGCGGGGGTTCCTACAATGAGCAGTTCTTC. Translated, it gives CASKPSGGSYNEQFF.

The V gene is TRBV6-1, the J gene TRBJ2-7; TRBD2 aligns across 9 bases. The CDR3 extends over 17 amino acids. With V trimmed by 5 bases and J by 0 bases, 11 bases remained unmatched. Germline V lookup: CDR1 MNHNS, CDR2 SASEGT. CDR3 bases: TGTGCCAGCAGTTCTTTGTTTAGCGGGGGTGACTCCTACGAGCAGTACTTC. Amino acid sequence: CASSSLFSGGDSYEQYF.

There are many counts of this clonotype. This chain links TRBV28 with TRBJ1-5, with D tentatively TRBD1 (6 bases). The V and J ends lost 2 bases and 3 bases respectively, with 11 bases between them. This CDR3 has 15 amino acids. From germline, CDR1 is MDHEN and CDR2 SYDVKM. CDR3 DNA sequence: TGTGCCAGCAGTTTAGGGGGCTCGGACAATCAGCCCCAGCATTTT. This sequence encodes CASSLGGSDNQPQHF. The whole variable domain, remainder taken from reference TRBV28 and TRBJ1-5, is DVKVTQSSRYLVKRTGEKVFLECVQDMDHENMFWYRQDPGLGLRLIYFSYDVKMKEKGDIPEGYSVSREKKERFSLILESASTNQTSMYLCASSLGGSDNQPQHFGDGTRLSIL.

This clonotype was seen more than once but under ten times. The rearrangement joins TRBV28 to TRBJ2-5, with TRBD1 as a possible D gene (6 bases). The CDR3 is 16 residues long. The ends were cut back, 7 bases at V and 3 bases at J, with 21 bases in the middle. CDR1 and CDR2 from the germline V gene are MDHEN and SYDVKM. This chain's CDR3 is CASTSPRGQFKETQYF. The CDR3 region has the DNA TGTGCCAGCACCTCTCCTCGGGGACAATTTAAAGAGACCCAGTACTTC.

This clonotype was picked up many times. This chain links TRBV11-2 with TRBJ1-1; the D gene is possibly TRBD1 (6 bases). Germline lookup yields CDR1 SGHAT and CDR2 FQNNGV. Trimming removed 7 bases from V and 0 bases from J, with 15 bases in between. The CDR3 is 15 amino acids. The CDR3 DNA sequence: TGTGCCAGCACCAAGTGGGGGCAGATGAACACTGAAGCTTTCTTT. It encodes CASTKWGQMNTEAFF. Looking up the rest from reference TRBV11-2 and TRBJ1-1 gives the full variable domain: EAGVAQSPRYKIIEKRQSVAFWCNPISGHATLYWYQQILGQGPKLLIQFQNNGVVDDSQLPKDRFSAERLKGVDSTLKIQPAKLEDSAVYLCASTKWGQMNTEAFFGQGTRLTVV.

The chain combines TRBV20-1 with TRBJ2-7; D not resolved. Germline V gives CDR1 DFQATT, CDR2 SNEGSKA (reference sequence). CDR3 size: 15 residues. V lost 5 bases and J 0 bases, leaving 17 bases between the germline ends. DNA of the CDR3: TGCAGTGCTGAAGCCAAGCGAGGTATCTCCTACGAGCAGTACTTC. Amino acids: CSAEAKRGISYEQYF.

This chain's CDR3 is CASSYRGSYNSPLHF. CDR3 DNA sequence: TGTGCCAGCAGCTACAGGGGCTCCTATAATTCACCCCTCCACTTT. The chain joins TRBV12-3 or TRBV12-4 to TRBJ1-6; the match to TRBD1 covers 7 bases. The CDR3 consists of 15 residues. V gave up 6 bases and J gave up 0 bases; unmatched junction bases: 2.

This clonotype has only a few counts. The rearrangement uses TRBV6-5 and TRBJ2-3; 9 bases agree with TRBD2. CDR1 is MNHEY, CDR2 SVGAGI, per germline. V lost 6 bases to trimming and J lost 0 bases; unmatched junction nucleotides: 4. This CDR3 is built from 15 residues. The CDR3 bases are TGTGCCAGCAGCCGCGGGGGGGCAAGCACAGATACGCAGTATTTT. Its protein product is CASSRGGASTDTQYF.

The chain is built from TRBV7-9 and TRBJ1-5, with D unclear. The CDR3 is 13 residues long. Trimming pared 5 bases from V and 4 bases from J, leaving 9 bases between. Germline V gives CDR1 SEHNR, CDR2 FQNEAQ (reference sequence). The CDR3 DNA follows: TGTGCCAGCAGCATCAGCCAAAATCAGCCCCAGCATTTT. Translation gives CASSISQNQPQHF.

V gene TRBV12-3 or TRBV12-4 combines with J gene TRBJ1-2, with D possibly matching TRBD1 (6 bases). The CDR3 runs to 13 residues. V shed 2 bases and J shed 7 bases, with 11 bases lying between them. For the CDR3, the DNA is TGTGCCAGCAGTTTAACAGGGCTGACTGGCTACACCTTC. Its protein is CASSLTGLTGYTF.